This TCR beta chain was captured by sequencing in a study of glioma-infiltrating T cells. Points from the study as a whole: Gliomas, especially low-grade, showed above-expected tissue-blood divergence; non-neoplastic patients showed below.

Note on this clonotype: Its specificity is unknown.

Germline V gene lookup returns CDR1 SGHRS and CDR2 YFSETQ. Deletions cut 5 bases from V and 0 bases from J, with 14 bases between. The CDR3 length is 15 residues. TCR alpha and beta CDR3 regions were amplified from RNA using iRepertoire nested multiplex PCR. Using its own MiXCR run on the multiplex PCR reads, TCRdb lists one record per CDR3 protein. The sample has some 130,000 distinct CDR3 sequences, around a quarter seen once. The sequence was obtained from a human donor with low-grade glioma or glioblastoma, undergoing nonglioma brain surgery, or in good health (not recorded which). The sample consisted of glioma tissue, nonneoplastic brain tissue, or PBMCs (not recorded which). The chain uses TRBV5-1 and TRBJ1-1; D not resolved. The CDR3 bases are TGCGCCAGCAGTAGCTTTGGTCCGATGAACACTGAAGCTTTCTTT. This translates into CASSSFGPMNTEAFF.